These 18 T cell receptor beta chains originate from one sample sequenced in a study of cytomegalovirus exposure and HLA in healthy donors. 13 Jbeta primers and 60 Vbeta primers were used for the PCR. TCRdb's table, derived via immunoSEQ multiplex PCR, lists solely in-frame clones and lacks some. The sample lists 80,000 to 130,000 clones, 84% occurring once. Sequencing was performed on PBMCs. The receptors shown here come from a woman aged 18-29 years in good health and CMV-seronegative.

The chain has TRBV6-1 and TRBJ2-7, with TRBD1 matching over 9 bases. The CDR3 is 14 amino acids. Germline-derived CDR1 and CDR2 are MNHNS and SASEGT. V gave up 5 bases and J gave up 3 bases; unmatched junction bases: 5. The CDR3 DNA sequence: TGTGCCAGCAGTCGGACAGGGGCCTACTACGAGCAGTACTTC. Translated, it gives CASSRTGAYYEQYF.

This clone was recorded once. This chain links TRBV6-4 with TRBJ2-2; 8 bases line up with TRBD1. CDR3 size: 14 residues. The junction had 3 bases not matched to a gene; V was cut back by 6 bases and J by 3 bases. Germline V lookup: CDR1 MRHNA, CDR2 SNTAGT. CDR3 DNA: TGTGCCAGCAGGCAGGGGGCCGACACCGGGGAGCTGTTTTTT. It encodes CASRQGADTGELFF.

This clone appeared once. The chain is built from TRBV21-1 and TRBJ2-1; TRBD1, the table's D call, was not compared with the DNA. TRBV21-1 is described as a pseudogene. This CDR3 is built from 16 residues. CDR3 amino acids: CASSPGTGESYNEQFF. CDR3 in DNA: TGTGCCAGCAGCCCGGGAACAGGGGAGTCCTACAATGAGCAGTTCTTC.

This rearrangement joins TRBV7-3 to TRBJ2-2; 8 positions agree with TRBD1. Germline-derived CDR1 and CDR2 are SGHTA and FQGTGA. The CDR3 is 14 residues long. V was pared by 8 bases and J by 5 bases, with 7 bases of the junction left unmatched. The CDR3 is CASGAGGSTGELFF. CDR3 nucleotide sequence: TGTGCCAGCGGGGCAGGGGGCAGTACCGGGGAGCTGTTTTTT.

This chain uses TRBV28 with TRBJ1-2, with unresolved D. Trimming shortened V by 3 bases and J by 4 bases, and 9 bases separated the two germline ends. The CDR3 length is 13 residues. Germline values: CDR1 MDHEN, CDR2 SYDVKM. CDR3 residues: CASSFGETYGYTF. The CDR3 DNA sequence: TGTGCCAGCAGTTTTGGGGAGACCTATGGCTACACCTTC.

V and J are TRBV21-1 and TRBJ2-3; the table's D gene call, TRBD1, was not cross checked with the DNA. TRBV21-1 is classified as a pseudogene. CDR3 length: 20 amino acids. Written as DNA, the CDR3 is TGTGCCAGCAGCAAAGTAAGACAGGTGACAGCCCGGACAGACACAGATACGCAGTATTTT. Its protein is CASSKVRQVTARTDTDTQYF.

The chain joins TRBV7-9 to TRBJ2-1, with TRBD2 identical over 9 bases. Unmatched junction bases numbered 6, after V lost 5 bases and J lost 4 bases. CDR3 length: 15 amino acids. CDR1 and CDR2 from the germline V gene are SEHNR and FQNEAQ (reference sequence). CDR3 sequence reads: CASSDGLAGYNEQFF. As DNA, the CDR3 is TGTGCCAGCAGCGATGGCCTAGCGGGGTACAATGAGCAGTTCTTC.

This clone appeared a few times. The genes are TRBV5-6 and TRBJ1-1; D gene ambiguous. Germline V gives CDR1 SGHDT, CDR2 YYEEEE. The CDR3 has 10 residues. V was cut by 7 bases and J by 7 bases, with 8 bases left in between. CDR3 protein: CASGRFEAFF. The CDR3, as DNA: TGTGCCAGCGGGCGCTTTGAAGCTTTCTTT.

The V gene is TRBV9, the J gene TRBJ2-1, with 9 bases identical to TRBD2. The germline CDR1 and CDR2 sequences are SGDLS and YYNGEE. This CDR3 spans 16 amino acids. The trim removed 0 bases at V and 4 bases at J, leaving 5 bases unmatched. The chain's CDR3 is CASSVGASGEYNEQFF. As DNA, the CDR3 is TGTGCCAGCAGCGTAGGTGCTAGCGGGGAATACAATGAGCAGTTCTTC.

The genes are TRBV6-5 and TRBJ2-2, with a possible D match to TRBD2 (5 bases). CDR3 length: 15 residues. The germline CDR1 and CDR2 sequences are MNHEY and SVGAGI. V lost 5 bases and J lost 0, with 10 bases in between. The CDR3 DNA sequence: TGTGCCAGCAGTATCGAGGGCCCGAACACCGGGGAGCTGTTTTTT. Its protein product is CASSIEGPNTGELFF.

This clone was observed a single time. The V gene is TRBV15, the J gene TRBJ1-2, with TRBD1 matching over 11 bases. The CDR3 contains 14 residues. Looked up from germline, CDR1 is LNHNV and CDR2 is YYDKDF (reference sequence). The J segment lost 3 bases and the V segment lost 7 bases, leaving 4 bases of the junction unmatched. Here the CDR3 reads CATTWTGGDYGYTF. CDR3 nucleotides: TGTGCCACCACCTGGACAGGGGGCGACTATGGCTACACCTTC.

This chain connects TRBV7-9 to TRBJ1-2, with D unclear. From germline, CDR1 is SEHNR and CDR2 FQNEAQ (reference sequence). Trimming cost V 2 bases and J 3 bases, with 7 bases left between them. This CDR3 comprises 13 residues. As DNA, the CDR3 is TGTGCCAGCAGCTTAAACCCGGACTATGGCTACACCTTC. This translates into CASSLNPDYGYTF.

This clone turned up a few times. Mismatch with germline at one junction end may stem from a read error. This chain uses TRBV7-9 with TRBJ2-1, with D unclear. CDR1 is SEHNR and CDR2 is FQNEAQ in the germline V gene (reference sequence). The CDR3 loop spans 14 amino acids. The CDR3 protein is CSSSLTIALNEQFF. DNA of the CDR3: TGTTCCAGCAGCTTAACGATAGCTCTCAATGAGCAGTTCTTC.

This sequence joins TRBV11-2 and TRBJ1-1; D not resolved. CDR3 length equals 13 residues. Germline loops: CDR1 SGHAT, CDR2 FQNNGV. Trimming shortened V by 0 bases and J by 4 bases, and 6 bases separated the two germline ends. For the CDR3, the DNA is TGTGCCAGCAGCTTAGAAACGGGCACTGAAGCTTTCTTT. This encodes CASSLETGTEAFF.

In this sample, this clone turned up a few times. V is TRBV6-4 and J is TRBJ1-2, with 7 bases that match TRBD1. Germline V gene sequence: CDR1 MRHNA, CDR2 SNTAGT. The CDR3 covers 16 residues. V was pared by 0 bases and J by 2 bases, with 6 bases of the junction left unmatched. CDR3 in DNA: TGTGCCAGCAGTGACTCCTCCCCGACAGGGAACTATGGCTACACCTTC. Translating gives CASSDSSPTGNYGYTF.

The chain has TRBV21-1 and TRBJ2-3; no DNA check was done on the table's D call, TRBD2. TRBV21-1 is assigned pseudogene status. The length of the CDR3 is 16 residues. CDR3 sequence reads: CASSASTSQSTDTQYF. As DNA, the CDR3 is TGTGCCAGCAGCGCCTCGACTAGTCAAAGCACAGATACGCAGTATTTT.

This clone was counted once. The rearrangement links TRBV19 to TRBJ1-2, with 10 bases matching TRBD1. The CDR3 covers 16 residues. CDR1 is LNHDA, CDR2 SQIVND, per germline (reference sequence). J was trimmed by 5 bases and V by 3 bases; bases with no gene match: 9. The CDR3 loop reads CASSIRDRGPKYGYTF. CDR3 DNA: TGTGCCAGTAGTATCCGGGACAGGGGACCAAAATATGGCTACACCTTC. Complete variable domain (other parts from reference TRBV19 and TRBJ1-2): DGGITQSPKYLFRKEGQNVTLSCEQNLNHDAMYWYRQDPGQGLRLIYYSQIVNDFQKGDIAEGYSVSREKKESFPLTVTSAQKNPTAFYLCASSIRDRGPKYGYTFGSGTRLTVV.

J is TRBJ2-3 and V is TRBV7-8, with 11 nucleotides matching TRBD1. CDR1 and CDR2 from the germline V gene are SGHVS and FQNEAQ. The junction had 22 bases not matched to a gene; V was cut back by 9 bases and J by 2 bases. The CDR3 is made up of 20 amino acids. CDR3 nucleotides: TGTGCCAGTAGACGAGGGACAGGGGGGTACCGCTTTTCTAACACAGATACGCAGTATTTT. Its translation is CASRRGTGGYRFSNTDTQYF.